Here is one T cell receptor (beta chain) with its context. The antigen is undetermined. Investigators merged groups given second doses at roughly 4 or roughly 12 weeks. V lost 7 bases and J lost 0, with 19 bases in between. The CDR3 contains 18 residues. Looked up from germline, CDR1 is MNHEY and CDR2 is SMNVEV (reference sequence). The data are from a study of T cell responses to AZD1222 COVID-19 vaccine. Whole-study findings and limits: Vaccination with two AZD1222 doses was followed by a rise in Spike-specific TCR breadth and depth. Across the whole spike, CD4 TCRs peaked at regions 160-218 and 743-854.

TCRdb's table, derived via immunoSEQ multiplex PCR, lists solely in-frame clones and lacks some. The table has tens of thousands of clones, about 86% seen once. The source was peripheral blood, collected 28 days after the second AZD1222 dose. V usage is TRBV27 and J usage is TRBJ2-6, with D maybe TRBD2 (7 bases). The clonotype originates from an adult who received the AZD1222 COVID-19 vaccine. CDR3 coding DNA: TGTGCCAGCACCTTCAAGGGGGGGAGGGTCTCTGGGGCCAACGTCCTGACTTTC. The encoded protein is CASTFKGGRVSGANVLTF.